The source of this T cell receptor beta chain is a study of shared clonotypes between healthy human individuals (dated by TCRdb to between 2020 and 2021). Looking at the study overall: The cohort included a few men and a couple of women between 18 and 49 years of age. To estimate repertoire size and how much clonotype sharing occurs between individuals, the study deeply sequenced the blood TCR repertoires of roughly 5 healthy adults. Each donor's leukapheresis produced roughly between roughly 0.85 and 9 billion PBMCs. To increase sequencing depth and limit assay-specific biases, TCR repertoire library preparation and sequencing were carried out by different laboratories using diverse techniques. For each donor, CD4 naive and CD4 memory were each run on three plates, CD8 naive on two plates, and CD8 memory on one plate.

Healthy HIV-negative adults with no recently reported acute infections or vaccinations were included as donors. Every donor was a Caucasian adult residing in Nashville, Tennessee, USA. CD4+ T cells were enriched by magnetic negative selection, after which naive cells were positively selected on CD45RA and the negative fraction was taken as the memory subset. After blood collection by leukapheresis, PBMCs were isolated using Ficoll-Histopaque density gradient centrifugation and then cryopreserved in the vapor phase of liquid nitrogen. Purity and quantity of every magnetically sorted T cell population were checked by analytical flow cytometry. Genomic DNA was isolated from each sorted fraction and quantified by UV absorbance on a Nanodrop 2000c. Comments on this clone: Which antigen it targets is not known. No clone much larger than this one lies a single base away; base qualities are absent.

CDR1 and CDR2, per the germline V gene, are SGHDN and FVKESK. The CDR3 covers 14 residues, taking in both the cysteine and the phenylalanine. CDR3 DNA is the only sequence kept; it has 42 bases, read in frame from the first base. What the authors observed across the whole study: Compared with non-shared clonotypes, clonotypes shared by all four sorted-subset donors had higher generation probabilities. Because the study included a small number of donors, the genetic and exposure-history diversity represented was limited. Across four donors, roughly 5% of naive CD4, roughly 3.5% of naive CD8, 2.3% of memory CD4, and 0.3% to 0.45% of memory CD8 clonotypes were shared. Incomplete sequencing was indicated by rarefaction of sorted-subset datasets, despite the large sequencing depth. Sampling was restricted to blood, and TCR repertoires in tissues likely differ from the TCR repertoires found in blood. Estimated clonotype richness was generally larger for naive than for memory subsets. Pairwise subsampling indicated that sequencing depth was expected to affect the degree of clonotype sharing among donors.

Using the deep immunoSEQ assay, multiplex PCR amplified TCR CDR3 regions from genomic DNA. Genomic DNA extracted from each cell subset was distributed evenly over all wells of several immunoSEQ 96-well plates, and each plate served as one replicate. For sorted subsets, approximately 190 ng genomic DNA, equal to 25,000 to 35,000 T cell genomes, was loaded into each replicate PCR. Purified libraries were quantified with a Qubit 3.0 fluorometer, sized on a Bioanalyzer 2100, and re-quantified with the KAPA Library Quantification kit. Every immunoSEQ 96-well plate was sequenced on a dedicated single-read 150-cycle Illumina NextSeq 550 flow cell. From the authors' description of their analysis: Because the immunoSEQ output included only junctional sequences and no quality scores, the filtering could not be the same as the filtering used for full-length reads. Sequences were annotated with PyIR, a Python wrapper for IgBLAST v1.9, using IMGT germline references to assign V/J genes and CDR3. Any read was removed if the V/J assignment was weak (E-value above 1e-6), the CDR3 was missing, or the read contained stop codons, out-of-frame junctions, or ambiguous translated residues. A V3J clonotype was defined by an identical inferred V gene, J gene, and CDR3 amino acid sequence. Percentage overlap between repertoires was calculated by dividing the number of shared unique clonotypes by the size of the smaller repertoire. Repertoire richness was assessed with RTK rarefaction, the Chao1 estimator, and Recon v2.1 estimates of unobserved clonotypes. OLGA was used to compute generation probabilities for all TCRbeta clonotypes that the gDNA method yielded from a handful of donors. TCRdb re-hosts the immuneACCESS table, in-frame sequences only. Its copies lack some clones; in the studies checked, an unresolved V gene accounts for under half of them, and the cause for the rest is not known. From that table come the V and J calls and clone size; the DNA was used to work out D and trimming. Present in this sample are 400,000 to 600,000 clones, around 96% of which were seen just once. The ten most abundant clones make up about 0.059% of the sample.

This receptor was obtained from a woman in her 30s in good health. The V and J genes are TRBV14 and TRBJ2-5, with TRBD2 as a weak D call on 6 bases. The J call may be incorrect, as the DNA end agrees better with TRBJ2-7. Specimen: naive CD4+ T cells sorted from blood. The sample's cell subset or site label, in plain terms: CD45RA+ positively selected. The DNA is TGTGCCAGCAGCCCGACCCGGGGGACCTACGAGCAGTACTTC. It translates to CASSPTRGTYEQYF.